The rows below give T cell receptor beta chains drawn from one sample of a study of shared clonotypes between healthy human individuals. Sequenced by immunoSEQ multiplex PCR; TCRdb stores in-frame clones only, minus some. Among roughly 720,000 clones, less than 95% were seen once, and the ten largest hold less than 40%. The sample taken for sequencing was memory CD8+ T cells from PBMCs. Every receptor here comes from a man aged 18 to 29 in good health. Some clones in this sample may be carry-over from other donors' samples. The CDR3 runs from the conserved cysteine through the conserved F or W. The D gene is left open where the match is weak. Rows give clone size only sometimes, using once, few, many, or a class for an expanded clone.

D gene	V gene	J gene	clone size	CDR3 protein	CDR3 DNA
NA	TRBV19	TRBJ2-7	NA	CASSIVRGLSSYEQYF	TGTGCCAGTAGTATAGTGCGGGGCTTAAGCTCCTACGAGCAGTACTTC
NA	TRBV7-6	TRBJ1-2	NA	CASSFGGHYGYTF	TGTGCCAGCAGCTTCGGGGGGCACTATGGCTACACCTTC
NA	TRBV27	TRBJ2-5	NA	CASSPVASLLETQYF	TGTGCCAGCAGTCCAGTGGCTTCCCTCTTGGAGACCCAGTACTTC
NA	TRBV6-6	TRBJ1-3	NA	CASSYFPSSSGNTIYF	TGTGCCAGCAGTTACTTCCCCTCCTCCTCTGGAAACACCATATATTTT
NA	TRBV7-8	TRBJ2-7	once	CASSSPETGTPSYEQYF	TGTGCCAGCAGCTCACCAGAGACCGGGACACCCTCCTACGAGCAGTACTTC
TRBD1	TRBV7-3	TRBJ1-1	NA	CASSWPGQGTEAFF	TGTGCCAGCAGCTGGCCGGGACAGGGAACTGAAGCTTTCTTT
TRBD1	TRBV27	TRBJ2-7	NA	CASSFSRGPHIYEQYF	TGTGCCAGCAGTTTCTCCAGGGGGCCCCATATTTACGAGCAGTACTTC
NA	TRBV7-9	TRBJ2-7	NA	CASSPEGGRRYEQYF	TGTGCCAGCAGCCCCGAGGGGGGTCGGAGGTACGAGCAGTACTTC
NA	TRBV28	TRBJ1-5	NA	CASSPRTARNQPQHF	TGTGCCAGCAGCCCCCGGACCGCCCGCAATCAGCCCCAGCATTTT
NA	TRBV5-6	TRBJ2-3	NA	CASSLRGVLADTQYF	TGTGCCAGCAGCTTGCGGGGAGTACTCGCAGATACGCAGTATTTT
NA	TRBV9	TRBJ1-2	NA	CASSVGGAGQGYTF	TGTGCCAGCAGCGTAGGCGGGGCAGGTCAAGGCTACACCTTC
TRBD2	TRBV6-6	TRBJ2-7	NA	CASSYSGTSGNYEQYF	TGTGCCAGCAGTTACTCGGGGACTAGCGGGAACTACGAGCAGTACTTC
NA	TRBV2	TRBJ2-5	NA	CASSEGAGIQETQYF	TGTGCCAGCAGTGAGGGGGCCGGAATCCAAGAGACCCAGTACTTC
NA	TRBV4-2	TRBJ2-2	NA	CASSQDLRMTERDTGELFF	TGTGCCAGCAGCCAAGATCTGAGGATGACGGAGAGGGACACCGGGGAGCTGTTTTTT
NA	TRBV9	TRBJ1-1	NA	CASSPLGGLSTEAFF	TGTGCCAGCAGCCCCCTCGGGGGCTTGAGCACTGAAGCTTTCTTT
NA	TRBV19	TRBJ1-1	NA	CASSKAGTAFF	TGTGCCAGTAGTAAGGCAGGGACAGCTTTCTTT
NA	TRBV5-1	TRBJ1-1	NA	CASSLVRNTEAFF	TGCGCCAGCAGCTTGGTGCGGAACACTGAAGCTTTCTTT
TRBD1	TRBV4-2	TRBJ1-4	NA	CASRGYTRDRAVFNEKLFF	TGTGCCAGCAGGGGGTATACAAGGGACAGGGCTGTTTTTAATGAAAAACTGTTTTTT
NA	TRBV27	TRBJ1-1	NA	CASSPVDWNTEAFF	TGTGCCAGCAGTCCCGTCGACTGGAACACTGAAGCTTTCTTT
NA	TRBV13	TRBJ2-4	NA	CASSPPGGLAKNIQYF	TGTGCCAGCAGCCCGCCAGGCGGCTTGGCCAAAAACATTCAGTACTTC
TRBD2	TRBV27	TRBJ2-7	NA	CASSLSGSLSYEQYF	TGTGCCAGCAGCCTTAGCGGGAGCCTCTCCTACGAGCAGTACTTC
TRBD2	TRBV4-3	TRBJ2-7	NA	CASSQGSSGYEQYF	TGCGCCAGCAGCCAAGGGTCTAGCGGTTACGAGCAGTACTTC